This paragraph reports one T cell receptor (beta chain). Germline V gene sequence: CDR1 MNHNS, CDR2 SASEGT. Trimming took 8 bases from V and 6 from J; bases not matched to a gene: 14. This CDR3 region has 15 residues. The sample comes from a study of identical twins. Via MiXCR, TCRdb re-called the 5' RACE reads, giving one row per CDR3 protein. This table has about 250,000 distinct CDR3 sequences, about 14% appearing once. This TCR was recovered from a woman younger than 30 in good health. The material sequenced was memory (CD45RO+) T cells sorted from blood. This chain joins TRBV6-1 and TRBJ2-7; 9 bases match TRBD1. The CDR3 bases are TGTGCCAGCGGGGACTCCGGGACAGGGCATATCGAGCAGTACTTC. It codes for CASGDSGTGHIEQYF.